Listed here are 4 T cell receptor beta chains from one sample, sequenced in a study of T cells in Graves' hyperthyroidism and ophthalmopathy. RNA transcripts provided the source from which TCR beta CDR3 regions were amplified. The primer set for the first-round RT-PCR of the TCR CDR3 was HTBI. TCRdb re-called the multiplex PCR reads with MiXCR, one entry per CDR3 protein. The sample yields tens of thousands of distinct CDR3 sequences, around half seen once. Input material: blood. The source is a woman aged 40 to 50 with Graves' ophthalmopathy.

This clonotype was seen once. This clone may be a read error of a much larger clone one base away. CDR3 in amino acids: CASSIAGSSDEQYF. The CDR3 nucleotides read TGTGCCAGCAGTATAGCGGGGAGCTCCGACGAGCAGTACTTC. The J gene is TRBJ2-7, the V gene TRBV27; 8 bases align to TRBD2. The CDR3 extends over 14 amino acids. Germline-derived CDR1 and CDR2 are MNHEY and SMNVEV (reference sequence).

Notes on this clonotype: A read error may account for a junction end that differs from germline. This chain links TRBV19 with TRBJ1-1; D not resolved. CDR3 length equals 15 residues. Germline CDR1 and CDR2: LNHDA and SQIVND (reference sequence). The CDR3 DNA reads TGTGCCAGTAGTCCTGGGCTTGCGTTGAACACGGAAGCTTTCTTT. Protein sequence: CASSPGLALNTEAFF. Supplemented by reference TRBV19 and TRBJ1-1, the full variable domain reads DGGITQSPKYLFRKEGQNVTLSCEQNLNHDAMYWYRQDPGQGLRLIYYSQIVNDFQKGDIAEGYSVSREKKESFPLTVTSAQKNPTAFYLCASSPGLALNTEAFFGQGTRLTVV.

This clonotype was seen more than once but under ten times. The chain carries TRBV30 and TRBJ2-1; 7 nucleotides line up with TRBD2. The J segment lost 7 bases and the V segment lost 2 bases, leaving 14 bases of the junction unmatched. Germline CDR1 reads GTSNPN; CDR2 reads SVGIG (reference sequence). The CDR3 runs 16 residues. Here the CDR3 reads CAWSPLETSEINEQFF. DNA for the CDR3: TGTGCCTGGAGTCCGCTTGAAACTAGCGAAATAAATGAGCAGTTCTTC.

CDR3 loop: CASSQDSGSIPETQYF. The DNA for the CDR3 is TGTGCCAGCAGCCAAGATAGCGGGAGTATTCCAGAGACCCAGTACTTC. This chain joins TRBV4-2 and TRBJ2-5; 9 bases agree with TRBD2. Per the germline V gene, CDR1 is LGHNA and CDR2 is YNFKEQ. V trimming: 0 bases; J trimming: 4 bases; junction bases outside the gene matches: 6. There are 16 residues in the CDR3.